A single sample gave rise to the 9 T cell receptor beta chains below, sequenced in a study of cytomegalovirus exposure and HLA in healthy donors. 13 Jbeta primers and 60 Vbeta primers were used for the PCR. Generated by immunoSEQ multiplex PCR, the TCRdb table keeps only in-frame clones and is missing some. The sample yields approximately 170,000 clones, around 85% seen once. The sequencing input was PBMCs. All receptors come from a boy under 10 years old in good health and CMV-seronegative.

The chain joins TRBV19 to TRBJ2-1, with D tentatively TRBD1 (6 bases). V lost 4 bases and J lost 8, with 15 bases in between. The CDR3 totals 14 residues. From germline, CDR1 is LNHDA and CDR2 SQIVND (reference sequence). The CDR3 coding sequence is TGTGCCAGTAGTACTACAGGGTCCAGGTATGAGCAGTTCTTC. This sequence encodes CASSTTGSRYEQFF.

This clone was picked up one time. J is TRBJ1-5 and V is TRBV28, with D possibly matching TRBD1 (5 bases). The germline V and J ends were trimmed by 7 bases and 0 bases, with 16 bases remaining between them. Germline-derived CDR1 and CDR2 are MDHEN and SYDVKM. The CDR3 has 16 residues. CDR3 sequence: CASNEEQGYSNQPQHF. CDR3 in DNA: TGTGCCAGCAACGAAGAGCAGGGATATAGCAATCAGCCCCAGCATTTT.

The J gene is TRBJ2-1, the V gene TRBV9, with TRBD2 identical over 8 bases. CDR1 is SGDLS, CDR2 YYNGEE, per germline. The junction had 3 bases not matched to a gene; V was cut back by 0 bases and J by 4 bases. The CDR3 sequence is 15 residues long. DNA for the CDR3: TGTGCCAGCAGCGTAGAACTAGCGGAATACAATGAGCAGTTCTTC. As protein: CASSVELAEYNEQFF.

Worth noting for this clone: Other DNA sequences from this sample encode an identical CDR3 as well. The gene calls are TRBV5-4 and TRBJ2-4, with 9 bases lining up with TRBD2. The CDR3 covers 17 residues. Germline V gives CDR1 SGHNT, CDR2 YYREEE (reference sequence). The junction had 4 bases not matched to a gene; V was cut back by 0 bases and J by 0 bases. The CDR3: CASSLAGAGGAKNIQYF. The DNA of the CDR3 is TGTGCCAGCAGCTTGGCAGGAGCGGGAGGAGCCAAAAACATTCAGTACTTC.

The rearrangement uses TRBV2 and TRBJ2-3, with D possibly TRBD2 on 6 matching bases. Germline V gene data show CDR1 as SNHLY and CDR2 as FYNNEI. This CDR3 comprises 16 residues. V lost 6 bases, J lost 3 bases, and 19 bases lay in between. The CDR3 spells CASSLQPPLATDTQYF. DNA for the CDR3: TGTGCCAGCAGCCTCCAGCCCCCACTAGCAACAGATACGCAGTATTTT.

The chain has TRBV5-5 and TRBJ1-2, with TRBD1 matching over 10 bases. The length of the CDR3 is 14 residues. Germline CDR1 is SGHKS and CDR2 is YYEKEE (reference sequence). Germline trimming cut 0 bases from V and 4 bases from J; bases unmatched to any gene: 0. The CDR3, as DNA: TGTGCCAGCAGCTTGGGGGACAGGGGCTATGGCTACACCTTC. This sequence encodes CASSLGDRGYGYTF.

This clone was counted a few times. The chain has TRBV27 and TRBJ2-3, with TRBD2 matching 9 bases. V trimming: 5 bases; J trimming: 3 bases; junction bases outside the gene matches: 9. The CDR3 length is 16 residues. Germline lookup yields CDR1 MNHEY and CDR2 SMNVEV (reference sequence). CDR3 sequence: CASSPARSGGTDTQYF. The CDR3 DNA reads TGTGCCAGCAGTCCTGCTCGGAGCGGGGGGACAGATACGCAGTATTTT.

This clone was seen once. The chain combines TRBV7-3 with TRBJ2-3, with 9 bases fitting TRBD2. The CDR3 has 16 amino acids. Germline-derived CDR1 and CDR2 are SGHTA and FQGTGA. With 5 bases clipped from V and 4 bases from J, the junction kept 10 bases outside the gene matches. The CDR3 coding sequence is TGTGCCAGCAGCCCAAAGGCTAGCGGGATCGCAGATACGCAGTATTTT. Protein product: CASSPKASGIADTQYF.

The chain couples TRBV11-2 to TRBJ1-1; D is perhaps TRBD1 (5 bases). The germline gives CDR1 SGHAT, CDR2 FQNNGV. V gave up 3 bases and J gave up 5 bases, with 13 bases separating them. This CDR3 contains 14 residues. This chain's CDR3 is CASSLVQGLTEAFF. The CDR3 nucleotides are TGTGCCAGCAGCTTGGTTCAGGGTCTTACTGAAGCTTTCTTT.